The rows below give T cell receptor beta chains drawn from one sample of a study of control samples from healthy donors and cancer patients. Produced via immunoSEQ multiplex PCR; TCRdb's table is partial and in-frame only. The table lists just over 150,000 clones, approximately 90% of them singletons. The sample consisted of blood. These receptor sequences come from a man aged 25 to 45 in good health. Each CDR3 is given with its conserved first and last residue. The D gene is left open where the match is weak. Clone size is given for some rows only: seen once, a few or many times, or a class if the clone is expanded.

few | 15 | TRBJ1-2 | . | TRBV7-9 | TGTGCCAGCAGCTGGGGAACTTGGGAGGGGAACCCCAGGACCTTC | CASSWGTWEGNPRTF
. | 16 | TRBJ2-6 | . | TRBV7-3 | TGTGCCAGCAGCTTAAATGCAGGGACCGGGGCCAACGTCCTGACTTTC | CASSLNAGTGANVLTF
. | 15 | TRBJ1-2 | . | TRBV7-9 | TGTGCCAGCAGCTTAACTCCAGGCGAAAACTATGGCTACACCTTC | CASSLTPGENYGYTF
. | 11 | TRBJ2-1 | . | TRBV5-1 | TGCGCCAGCAGCTTCGACAATGAGCAGTTCTTC | CASSFDNEQFF
. | 17 | TRBJ1-5 | TRBD1 | TRBV15 | TGTGCCACCAGCACCTATCCGGGACAGGGAAATAATCAGCCCCAGCATTTT | CATSTYPGQGNNQPQHF
. | 13 | TRBJ1-6 | TRBD1 | TRBV27 | TGTGCCAGCAGTTTGACAGGGGATTCACCCCTCCACTTT | CASSLTGDSPLHF
. | 15 | TRBJ1-1 | . | TRBV19 | TGTGCCAGTAGTATTTCCGGGACGGGAAACACTGAAGCTTTCTTT | CASSISGTGNTEAFF
few | 14 | TRBJ2-7 | . | TRBV6-5 | TGTGCCAGCAGTTACCGAGAGACCCGCTACGAGCAGTACTTC | CASSYRETRYEQYF
. | 16 | TRBJ2-3 | TRBD2 | TRBV5-4 | TGTGCCAGCAGCTTGTATAGCGGGGGGCTAACAGATACGCAGTATTTT | CASSLYSGGLTDTQYF
once | 14 | TRBJ2-3 | TRBD2 | TRBV27 | TGTGCCAGCGGACTAGCGGGATTTGAAGATACGCAGTATTTT | CASGLAGFEDTQYF
. | 15 | TRBJ2-1 | . | TRBV3-1/TRBV3-2 | TGTGCCAGCAGCCAAGGTCAGGGACGGCTACGAGAGCAGTTCTTC | CASSQGQGRLREQFF
. | 15 | TRBJ2-7 | . | TRBV11-2 | TGTGCCAGCAGCTTAGCGAGCGGATTTGGCTACGAGCAGTACTTC | CASSLASGFGYEQYF
. | 15 | TRBJ1-4 | . | TRBV7-8 | TGTGCCAGCAGCTTAGCGAGAGGGTGGGACGAAAAACTGTTTTTT | CASSLARGWDEKLFF
. | 15 | TRBJ2-7 | TRBD2 | TRBV7-2 | TGTGCCAGCAGCTCCGTAGCGGGGGGCCCGTACGAGCAGTACTTC | CASSSVAGGPYEQYF
once | 16 | TRBJ2-3 | . | TRBV11-2 | TGTGCCAGCAGCTTAGTAACGGGGGCTGGCACAGATACGCAGTATTTT | CASSLVTGAGTDTQYF
. | 11 | TRBJ2-1 | . | TRBV18 | TGTGCCAGCTCACCAAACAATGAGCAGTTCTTC | CASSPNNEQFF
. | 14 | TRBJ2-1 | TRBD2 | TRBV28 | TGTGCCAGCAGTTTCACCGGGAGGGGAGGTGAGCAGTTCTTC | CASSFTGRGGEQFF
. | 14 | TRBJ1-4 | TRBD1 | TRBV6-5 | TGTGCCAGCAGTTACGCGACAGGGAATGAAAAACTGTTTTTT | CASSYATGNEKLFF
. | 11 | TRBJ2-7 | . | TRBV13 | TGTGCCAGCAGACAGGCCGGCGAGCAGTACTTC | CASRQAGEQYF
. | 14 | TRBJ2-7 | . | TRBV5-4 | TGTGCCAGCAGCTCCGATCCCGGTTTTGGCGAGCAGTACTTC | CASSSDPGFGEQYF
. | 12 | TRBJ1-2 | . | TRBV10-3 | TGTGCCATAGCAGGGGCCCCCACTGGCTACACCTTC | CAIAGAPTGYTF
. | 16 | TRBJ2-1 | . | TRBV5-8 | TGTGCCAGCAGCTTGGCCTACGGCCATAAATACAATGAGCAGTTCTTC | CASSLAYGHKYNEQFF
. | 12 | TRBJ1-2 | . | TRBV11-2 | TGTGCCAGCAGCCCGGGACCCGGGGGCTACACCTTC | CASSPGPGGYTF
. | 14 | TRBJ1-6 | . | TRBV9 | TGTGCCAGCAGCGCCGACAGGACGAATTCACCCCTCCACTTT | CASSADRTNSPLHF
. | 15 | TRBJ2-3 | . | TRBV28 | TGTGCCAGCAGTTTAGGGCCCCTTAGAGCAGATACGCAGTATTTT | CASSLGPLRADTQYF
once | 12 | TRBJ1-4 | . | TRBV7-9 | TGTGCCAGCCAAAGTCTGGATGAAAAACTGTTTTTT | CASQSLDEKLFF
. | 16 | TRBJ2-5 | TRBD2 | TRBV4-3 | TGCGCCAGCAGCCAATCCCCTGGGACTAGTCAAGAGACCCAGTACTTC | CASSQSPGTSQETQYF
. | 17 | TRBJ1-5 | . | TRBV5-6 | TGTGCCAGCAGCTTGAAGTCAGTTAGTGCAGGTACTCAGCCCCAGCATTTT | CASSLKSVSAGTQPQHF
. | 14 | TRBJ1-2 | . | TRBV19 | TGTGCCAGTAGTCATACAGGTTCTTTTCTGGGCTACACCTTC | CASSHTGSFLGYTF
. | 14 | TRBJ2-5 | . | TRBV24-1 | TGTGCCACCAGTGACACAGAAGCTCAAGAGACCCAGTACTTC | CATSDTEAQETQYF
once | 14 | TRBJ2-3 | . | TRBV29-1 | TGCAGCGTTGATAGGCTTAGTAGCACAGATACGCAGTATTTT | CSVDRLSSTDTQYF
. | 17 | TRBJ2-1 | TRBD2 | TRBV25-1 | TGTGCCAGCAGTGAATATAGTCCTAGCGGGAGAAACAATGAGCAGTTCTTC | CASSEYSPSGRNNEQFF
. | 16 | TRBJ2-6 | . | TRBV18 | TGTGCCAGCTCACCACTTCCGGCCTCTGGGGCCAACGTCCTGACTTTC | CASSPLPASGANVLTF
. | 16 | TRBJ1-5 | . | TRBV2 | TGTGCCAGCAGTAGGACCTCGGTTAGGGGCAATCAGCCCCAGCATTTT | CASSRTSVRGNQPQHF
. | 15 | TRBJ2-5 | TRBD1 | TRBV5-8 | TGTGCCAGCAGCTTTCGACAGGGGGCCCAAGAGACCCAGTACTTC | CASSFRQGAQETQYF
. | 15 | TRBJ1-3 | . | TRBV6-1 | TGTGCCAGCAGTGAGGGGGGCAGGTCTGGAAACACCATATATTTT | CASSEGGRSGNTIYF
. | 15 | TRBJ2-7 | TRBD2 | TRBV3-1/TRBV3-2 | TGTGCCAGCAGCCTAGTAGCGGGGGCAACGTACGAGCAGTACTTC | CASSLVAGATYEQYF
. | 19 | TRBJ2-1 | TRBD2 | TRBV3-1/TRBV3-2 | TGTGCCAGCAGCCAACTGAGACTAGCGGGGGGGAGCTCCTACAATGAGCAGTTCTTC | CASSQLRLAGGSSYNEQFF
. | 14 | TRBJ1-1 | . | TRBV6-1 | TGTGCCAGCAGTGAAGCGGGGGCGTACACTGAAGCTTTCTTT | CASSEAGAYTEAFF